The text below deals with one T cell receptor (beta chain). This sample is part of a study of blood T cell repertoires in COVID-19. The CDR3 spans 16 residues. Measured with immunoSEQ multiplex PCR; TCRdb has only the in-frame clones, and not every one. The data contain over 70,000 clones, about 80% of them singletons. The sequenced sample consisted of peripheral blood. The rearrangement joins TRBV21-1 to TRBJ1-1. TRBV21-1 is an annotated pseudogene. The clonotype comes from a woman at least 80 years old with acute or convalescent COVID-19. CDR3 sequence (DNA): TGTGCCAGCAGCAAAGACCTGGAGGGGCTGAACACTGAAGCTTTCTTT. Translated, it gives CASSKDLEGLNTEAFF.